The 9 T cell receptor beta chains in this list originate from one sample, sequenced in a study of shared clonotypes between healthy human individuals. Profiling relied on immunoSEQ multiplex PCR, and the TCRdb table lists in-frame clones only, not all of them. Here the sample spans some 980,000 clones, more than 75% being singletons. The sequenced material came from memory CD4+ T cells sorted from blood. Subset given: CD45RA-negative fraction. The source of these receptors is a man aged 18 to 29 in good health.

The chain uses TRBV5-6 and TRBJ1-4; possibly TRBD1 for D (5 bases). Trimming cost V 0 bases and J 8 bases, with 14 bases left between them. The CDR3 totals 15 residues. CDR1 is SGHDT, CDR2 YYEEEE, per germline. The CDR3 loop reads CASSLALGANEKLFF. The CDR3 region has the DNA TGTGCCAGCAGCTTGGCCCTAGGGGCGAACGAAAAACTGTTTTTT.

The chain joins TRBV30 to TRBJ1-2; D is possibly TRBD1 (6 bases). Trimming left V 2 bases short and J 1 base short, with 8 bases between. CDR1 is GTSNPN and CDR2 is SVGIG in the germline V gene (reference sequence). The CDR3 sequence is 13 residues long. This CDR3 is CAWSRTDNYGYTF. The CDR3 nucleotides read TGTGCCTGGAGTCGGACAGATAACTATGGCTACACCTTC.

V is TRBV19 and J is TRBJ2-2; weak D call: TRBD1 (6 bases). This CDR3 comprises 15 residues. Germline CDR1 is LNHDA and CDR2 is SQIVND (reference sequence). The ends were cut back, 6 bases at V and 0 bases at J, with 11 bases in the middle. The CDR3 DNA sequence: TGTGCCAGTAGGGGGCCAGGGGCGAACACCGGGGAGCTGTTTTTT. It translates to CASRGPGANTGELFF.

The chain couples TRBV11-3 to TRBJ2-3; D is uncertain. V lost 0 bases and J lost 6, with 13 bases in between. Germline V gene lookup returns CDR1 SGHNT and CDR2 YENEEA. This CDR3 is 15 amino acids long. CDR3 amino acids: CASSLDGVEADTQYF. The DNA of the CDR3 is TGTGCCAGCAGCTTAGATGGGGTAGAAGCGGATACGCAGTATTTT.

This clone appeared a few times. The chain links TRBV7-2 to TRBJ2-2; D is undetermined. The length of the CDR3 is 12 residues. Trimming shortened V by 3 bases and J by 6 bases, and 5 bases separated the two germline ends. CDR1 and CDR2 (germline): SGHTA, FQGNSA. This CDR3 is CASSFFPGELFF. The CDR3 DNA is TGTGCCAGCAGCTTCTTCCCCGGGGAGCTGTTTTTT.

The CDR3 nucleotides read TGTGCCACCTTGGACAGAAATAGCAATCAGCCCCAGCATTTT. This translates into CATLDRNSNQPQHF. This chain uses TRBV19 with TRBJ1-5; maybe TRBD1 (6 bases). The CDR3 is made up of 14 amino acids. The germline V gene encodes CDR1 LNHDA and CDR2 SQIVND (reference sequence). The V end was cut by 10 bases, the J end by 0 bases, with 13 bases between.

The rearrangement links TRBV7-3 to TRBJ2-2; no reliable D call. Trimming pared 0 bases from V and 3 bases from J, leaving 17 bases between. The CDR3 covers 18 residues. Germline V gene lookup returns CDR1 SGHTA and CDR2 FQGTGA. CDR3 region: CASSLTVSPTLHTGELFF. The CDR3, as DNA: TGTGCCAGCAGCTTAACGGTCAGTCCCACCCTCCACACCGGGGAGCTGTTTTTT.

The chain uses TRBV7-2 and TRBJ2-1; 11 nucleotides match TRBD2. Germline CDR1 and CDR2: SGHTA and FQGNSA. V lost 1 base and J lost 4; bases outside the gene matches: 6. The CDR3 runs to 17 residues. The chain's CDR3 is CASSLGRGTSGYNEQFF. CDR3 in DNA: TGTGCCAGCAGCTTAGGAAGGGGGACTAGCGGATACAATGAGCAGTTCTTC.

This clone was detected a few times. Here the CDR3 reads CASSLVSGNTEAFF. The CDR3 nucleotides are TGCGCCAGCAGCTTGGTCTCAGGGAACACTGAAGCTTTCTTT. The rearrangement uses TRBV5-1 and TRBJ1-1; D unclear. CDR1 is SGHRS and CDR2 is YFSETQ in the germline V gene. The CDR3 contains 14 residues. The V end lost 0 bases, the J end lost 1 base, and 7 bases lay between the germline ends.